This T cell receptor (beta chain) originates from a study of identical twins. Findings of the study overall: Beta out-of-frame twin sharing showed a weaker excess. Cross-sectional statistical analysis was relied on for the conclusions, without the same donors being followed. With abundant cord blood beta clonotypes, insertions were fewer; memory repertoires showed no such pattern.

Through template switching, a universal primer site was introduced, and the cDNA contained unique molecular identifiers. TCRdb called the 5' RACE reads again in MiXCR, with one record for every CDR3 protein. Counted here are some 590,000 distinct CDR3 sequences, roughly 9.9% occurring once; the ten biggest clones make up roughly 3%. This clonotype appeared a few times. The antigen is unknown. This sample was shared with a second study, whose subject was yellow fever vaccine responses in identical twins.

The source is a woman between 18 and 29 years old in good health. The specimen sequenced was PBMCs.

The CDR3, as DNA: TGTGCCAGCAGCCAAGAGGTGTGGGCGGACAATGAGCAGTTCTTC. Translation gives CASSQEVWADNEQFF. The chain employs TRBV4-2 and TRBJ2-1; D unresolved. V was cut by 0 bases and J by 5 bases, with 11 bases left in between. Germline loops: CDR1 LGHNA, CDR2 YNFKEQ. This CDR3 has 15 residues.